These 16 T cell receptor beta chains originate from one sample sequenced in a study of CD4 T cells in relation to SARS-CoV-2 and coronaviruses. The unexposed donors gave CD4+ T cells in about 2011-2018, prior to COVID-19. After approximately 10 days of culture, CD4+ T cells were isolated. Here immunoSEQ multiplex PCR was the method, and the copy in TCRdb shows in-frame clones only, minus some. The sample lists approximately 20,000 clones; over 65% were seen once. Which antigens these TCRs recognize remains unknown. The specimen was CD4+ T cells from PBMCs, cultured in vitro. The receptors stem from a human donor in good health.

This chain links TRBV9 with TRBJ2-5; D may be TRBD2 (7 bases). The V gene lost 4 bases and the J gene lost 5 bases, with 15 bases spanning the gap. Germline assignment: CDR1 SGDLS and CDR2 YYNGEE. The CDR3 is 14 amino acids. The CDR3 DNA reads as TGTGCCAGCAGCTCCCCGGGGGGCACGGAGACCCAGTACTTC. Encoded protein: CASSSPGGTETQYF.

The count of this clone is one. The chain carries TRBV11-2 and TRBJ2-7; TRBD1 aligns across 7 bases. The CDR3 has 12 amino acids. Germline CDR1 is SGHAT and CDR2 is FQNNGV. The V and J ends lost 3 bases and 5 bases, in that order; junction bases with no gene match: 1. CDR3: CASSLTGNEQYF. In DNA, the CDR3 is TGTGCCAGCAGCTTGACAGGGAACGAGCAGTACTTC.

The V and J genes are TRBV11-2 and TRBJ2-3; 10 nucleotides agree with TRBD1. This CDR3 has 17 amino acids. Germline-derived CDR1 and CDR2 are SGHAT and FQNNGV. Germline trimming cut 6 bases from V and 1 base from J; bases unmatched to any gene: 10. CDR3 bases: TGTGCCAGCAGGAGGACAGGGGGTTATGTTGGCACAGATACGCAGTATTTT. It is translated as CASRRTGGYVGTDTQYF.

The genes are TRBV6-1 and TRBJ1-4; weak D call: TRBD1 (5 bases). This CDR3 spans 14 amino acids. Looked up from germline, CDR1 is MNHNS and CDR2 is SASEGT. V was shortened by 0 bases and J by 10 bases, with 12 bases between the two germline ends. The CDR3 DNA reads TGTGCCAGCAGTGAAGCGGGACGGACTGCAAAACTGTTTTTT. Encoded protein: CASSEAGRTAKLFF.

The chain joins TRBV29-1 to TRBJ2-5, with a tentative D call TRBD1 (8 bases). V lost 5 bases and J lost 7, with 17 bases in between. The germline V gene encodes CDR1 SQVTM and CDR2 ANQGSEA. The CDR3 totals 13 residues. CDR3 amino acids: CSVPRTGRGTQYF. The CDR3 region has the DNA TGCAGCGTTCCCCGGACAGGGAGGGGGACCCAGTACTTC.

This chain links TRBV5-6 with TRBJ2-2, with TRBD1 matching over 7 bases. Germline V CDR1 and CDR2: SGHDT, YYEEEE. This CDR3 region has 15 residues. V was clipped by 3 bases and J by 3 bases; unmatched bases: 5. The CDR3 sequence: CASSSTGTHTGELFF. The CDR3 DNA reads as TGTGCCAGCAGCTCGACAGGGACCCACACCGGGGAGCTGTTTTTT. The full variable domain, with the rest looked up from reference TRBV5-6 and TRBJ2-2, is DAGVTQSPTHLIKTRGQQVTLRCSPKSGHDTVSWYQQALGQGPQFIFQYYEEEERQRGNFPDRFSGHQFPNYSSELNVNALLLGDSALYLCASSSTGTHTGELFFGEGSRLTVL.

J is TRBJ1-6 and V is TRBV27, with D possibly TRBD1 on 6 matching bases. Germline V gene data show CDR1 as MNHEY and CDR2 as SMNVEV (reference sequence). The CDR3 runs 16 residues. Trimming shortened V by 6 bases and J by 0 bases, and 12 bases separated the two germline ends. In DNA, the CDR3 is TGTGCCAGCAGCCCTAGGGGGAGCTCCTATAATTCACCCCTCCACTTT. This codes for CASSPRGSSYNSPLHF.

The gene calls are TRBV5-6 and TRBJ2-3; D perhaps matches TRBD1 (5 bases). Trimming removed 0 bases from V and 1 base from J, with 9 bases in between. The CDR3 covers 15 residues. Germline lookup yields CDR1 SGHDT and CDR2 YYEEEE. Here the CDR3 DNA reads TGTGCCAGCAGCTTGGGTCTCAGGGGCACAGATACGCAGTATTTT. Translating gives CASSLGLRGTDTQYF.

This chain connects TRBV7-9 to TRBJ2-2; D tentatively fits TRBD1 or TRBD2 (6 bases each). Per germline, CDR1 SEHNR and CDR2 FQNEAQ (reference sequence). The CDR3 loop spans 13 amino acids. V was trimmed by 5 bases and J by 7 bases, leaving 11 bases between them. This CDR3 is CASSPEGGGELFF. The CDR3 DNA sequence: TGTGCCAGCAGCCCCGAGGGGGGCGGGGAGCTGTTTTTT. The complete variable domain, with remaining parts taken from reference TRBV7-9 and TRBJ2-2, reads DTGVSQNPRHKITKRGQNVTFRCDPISEHNRLYWYRQTLGQGPEFLTYFQNEAQLEKSRLLSDRFSAERPKGSFSTLEIQRTEQGDSAMYLCASSPEGGGELFFGEGSRLTVL.

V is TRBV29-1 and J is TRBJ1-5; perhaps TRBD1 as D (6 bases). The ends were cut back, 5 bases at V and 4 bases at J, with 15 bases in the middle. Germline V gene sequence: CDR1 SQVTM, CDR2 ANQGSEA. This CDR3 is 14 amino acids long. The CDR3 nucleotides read TGCAGCGTTTCCCGGGGGCCTCAGAATCAGCCCCAGCATTTT. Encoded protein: CSVSRGPQNQPQHF.

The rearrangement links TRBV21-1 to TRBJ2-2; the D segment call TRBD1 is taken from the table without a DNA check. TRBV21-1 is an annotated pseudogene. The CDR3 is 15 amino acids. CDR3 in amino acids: CASRNGTANTGELFF. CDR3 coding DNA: TGTGCCAGCAGAAATGGGACAGCGAACACCGGGGAGCTGTTTTTT.

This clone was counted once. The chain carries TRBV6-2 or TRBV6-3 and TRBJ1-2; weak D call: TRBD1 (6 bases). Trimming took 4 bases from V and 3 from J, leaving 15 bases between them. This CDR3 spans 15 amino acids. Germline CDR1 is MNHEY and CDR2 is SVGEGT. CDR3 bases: TGTGCCAGCAGTTCATTGGACAGACCCTACTATGGCTACACCTTC. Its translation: CASSSLDRPYYGYTF.

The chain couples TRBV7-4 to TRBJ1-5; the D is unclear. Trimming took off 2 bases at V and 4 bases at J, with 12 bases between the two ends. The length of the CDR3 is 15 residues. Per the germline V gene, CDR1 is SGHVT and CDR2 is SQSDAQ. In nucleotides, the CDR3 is TGTGCCAGCAGCTTAAGAGGACCGAGGAATCAGCCCCAGCATTTT. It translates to CASSLRGPRNQPQHF. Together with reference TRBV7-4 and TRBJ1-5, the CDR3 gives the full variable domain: GAGVSQSPRYKVAKRGRDVALRCDSISGHVTLYWYRQTLGQGSEVLTYSQSDAQRDKSGRPSGRFSAERPERSVSTLKIQRTEQGDSAVYLCASSLRGPRNQPQHFGDGTRLSIL.

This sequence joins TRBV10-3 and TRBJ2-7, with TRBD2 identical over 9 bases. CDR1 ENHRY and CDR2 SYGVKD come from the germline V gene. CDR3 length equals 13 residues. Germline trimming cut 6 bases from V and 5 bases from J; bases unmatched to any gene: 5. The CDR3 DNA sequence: TGTGCCATCAGGGGGACTAGCAGCCACGAGCAGTACTTC. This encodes CAIRGTSSHEQYF.

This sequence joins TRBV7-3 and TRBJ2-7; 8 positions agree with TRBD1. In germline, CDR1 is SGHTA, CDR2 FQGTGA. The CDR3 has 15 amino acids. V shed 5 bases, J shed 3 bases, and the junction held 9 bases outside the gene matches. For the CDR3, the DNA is TGTGCCAGCAGCCCCGGACAGGGATCATTCTACGAGCAGTACTTC. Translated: CASSPGQGSFYEQYF.

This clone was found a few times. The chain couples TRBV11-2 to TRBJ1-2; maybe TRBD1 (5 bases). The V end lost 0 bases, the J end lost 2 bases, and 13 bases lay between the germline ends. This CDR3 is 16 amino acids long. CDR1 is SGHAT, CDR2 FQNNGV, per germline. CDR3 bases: TGTGCCAGCAGCTTAGATGGCCAGGGCAACAACTATGGCTACACCTTC. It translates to CASSLDGQGNNYGYTF.